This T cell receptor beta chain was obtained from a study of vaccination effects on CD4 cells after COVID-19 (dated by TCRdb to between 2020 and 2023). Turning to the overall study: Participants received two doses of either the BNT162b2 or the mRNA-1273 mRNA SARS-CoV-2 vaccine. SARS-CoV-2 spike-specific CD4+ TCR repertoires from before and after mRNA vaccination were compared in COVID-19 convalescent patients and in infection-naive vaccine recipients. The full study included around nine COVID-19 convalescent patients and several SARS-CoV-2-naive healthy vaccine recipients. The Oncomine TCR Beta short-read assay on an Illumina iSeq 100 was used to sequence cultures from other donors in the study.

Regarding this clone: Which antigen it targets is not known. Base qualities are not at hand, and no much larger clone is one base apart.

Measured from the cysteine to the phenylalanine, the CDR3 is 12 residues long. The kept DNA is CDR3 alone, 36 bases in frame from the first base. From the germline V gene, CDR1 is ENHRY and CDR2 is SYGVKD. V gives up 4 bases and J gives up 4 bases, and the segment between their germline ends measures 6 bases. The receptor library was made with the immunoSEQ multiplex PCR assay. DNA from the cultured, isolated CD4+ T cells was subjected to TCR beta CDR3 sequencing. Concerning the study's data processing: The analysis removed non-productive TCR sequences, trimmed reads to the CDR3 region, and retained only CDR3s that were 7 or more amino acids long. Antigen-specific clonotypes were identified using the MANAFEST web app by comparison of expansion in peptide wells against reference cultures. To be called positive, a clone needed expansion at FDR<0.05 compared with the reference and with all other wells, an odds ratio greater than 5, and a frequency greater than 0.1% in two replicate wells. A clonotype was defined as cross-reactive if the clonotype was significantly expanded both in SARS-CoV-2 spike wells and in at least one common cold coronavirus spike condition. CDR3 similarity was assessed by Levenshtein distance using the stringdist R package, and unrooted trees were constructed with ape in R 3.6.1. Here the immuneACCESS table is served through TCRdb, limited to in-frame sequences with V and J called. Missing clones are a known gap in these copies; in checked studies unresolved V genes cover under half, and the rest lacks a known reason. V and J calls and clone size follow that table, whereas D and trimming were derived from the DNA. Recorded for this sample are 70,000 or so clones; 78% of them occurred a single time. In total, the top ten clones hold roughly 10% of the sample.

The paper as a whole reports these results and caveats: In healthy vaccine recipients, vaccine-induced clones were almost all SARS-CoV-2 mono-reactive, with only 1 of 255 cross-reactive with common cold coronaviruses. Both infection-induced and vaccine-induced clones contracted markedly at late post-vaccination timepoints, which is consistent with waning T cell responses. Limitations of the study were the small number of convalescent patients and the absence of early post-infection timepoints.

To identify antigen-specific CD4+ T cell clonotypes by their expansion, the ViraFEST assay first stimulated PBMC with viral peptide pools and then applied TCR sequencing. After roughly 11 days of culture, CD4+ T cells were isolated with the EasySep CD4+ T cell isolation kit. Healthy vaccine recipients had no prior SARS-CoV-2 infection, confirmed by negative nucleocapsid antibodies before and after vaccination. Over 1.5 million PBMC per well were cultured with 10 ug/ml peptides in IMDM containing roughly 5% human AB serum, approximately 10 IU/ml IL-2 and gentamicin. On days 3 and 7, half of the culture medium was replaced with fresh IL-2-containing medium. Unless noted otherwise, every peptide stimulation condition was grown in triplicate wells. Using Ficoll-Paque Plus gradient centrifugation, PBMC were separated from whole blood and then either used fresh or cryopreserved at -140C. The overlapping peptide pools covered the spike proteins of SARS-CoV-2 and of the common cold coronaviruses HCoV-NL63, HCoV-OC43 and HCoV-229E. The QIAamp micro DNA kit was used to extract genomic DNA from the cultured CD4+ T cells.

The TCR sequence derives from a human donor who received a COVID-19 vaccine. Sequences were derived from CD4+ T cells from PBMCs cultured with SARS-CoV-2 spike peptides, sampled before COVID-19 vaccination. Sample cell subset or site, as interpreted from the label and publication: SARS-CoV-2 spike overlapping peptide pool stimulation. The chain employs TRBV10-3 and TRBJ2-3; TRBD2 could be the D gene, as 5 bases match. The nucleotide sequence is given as TGTGCCATCAGTGGAGCGGCAGATACGCAGTATTTT. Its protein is CAISGAADTQYF.